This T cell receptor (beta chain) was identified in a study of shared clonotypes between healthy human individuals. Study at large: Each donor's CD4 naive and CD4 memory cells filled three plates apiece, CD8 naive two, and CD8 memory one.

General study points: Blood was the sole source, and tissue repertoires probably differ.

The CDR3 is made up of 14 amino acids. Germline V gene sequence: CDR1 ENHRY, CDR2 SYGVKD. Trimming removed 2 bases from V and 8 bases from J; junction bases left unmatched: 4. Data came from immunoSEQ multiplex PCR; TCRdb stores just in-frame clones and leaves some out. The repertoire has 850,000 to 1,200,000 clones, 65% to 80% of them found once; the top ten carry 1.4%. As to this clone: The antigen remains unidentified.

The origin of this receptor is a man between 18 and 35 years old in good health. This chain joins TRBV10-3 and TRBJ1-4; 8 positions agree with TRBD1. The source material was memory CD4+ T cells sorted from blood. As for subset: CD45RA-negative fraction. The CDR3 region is CAISENRDREKLFF. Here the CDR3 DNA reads TGTGCCATCAGTGAGAACCGGGACAGGGAAAAACTGTTTTTT.